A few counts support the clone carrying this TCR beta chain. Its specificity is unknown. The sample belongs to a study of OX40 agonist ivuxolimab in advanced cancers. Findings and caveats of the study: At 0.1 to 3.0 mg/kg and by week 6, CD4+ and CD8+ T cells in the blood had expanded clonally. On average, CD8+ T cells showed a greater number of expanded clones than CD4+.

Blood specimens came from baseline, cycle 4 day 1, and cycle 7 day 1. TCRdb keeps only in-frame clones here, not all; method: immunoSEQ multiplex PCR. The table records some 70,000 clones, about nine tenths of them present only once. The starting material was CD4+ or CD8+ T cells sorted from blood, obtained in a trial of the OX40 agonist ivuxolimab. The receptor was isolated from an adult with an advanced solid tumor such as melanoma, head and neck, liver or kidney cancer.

In DNA form, the CDR3 reads TGTGCCAGCAGCTCTGACGGCAGGTACTCTGGGGCCAACGTCCTGACTTTC. Amino acid sequence: CASSSDGRYSGANVLTF. The chain uses TRBV5-6 and TRBJ2-6; D ambiguous. CDR3 size: 17 residues. From germline, CDR1 is SGHDT and CDR2 YYEEEE. The V and J ends lost 3 bases and 0 bases respectively, with 13 bases between them.